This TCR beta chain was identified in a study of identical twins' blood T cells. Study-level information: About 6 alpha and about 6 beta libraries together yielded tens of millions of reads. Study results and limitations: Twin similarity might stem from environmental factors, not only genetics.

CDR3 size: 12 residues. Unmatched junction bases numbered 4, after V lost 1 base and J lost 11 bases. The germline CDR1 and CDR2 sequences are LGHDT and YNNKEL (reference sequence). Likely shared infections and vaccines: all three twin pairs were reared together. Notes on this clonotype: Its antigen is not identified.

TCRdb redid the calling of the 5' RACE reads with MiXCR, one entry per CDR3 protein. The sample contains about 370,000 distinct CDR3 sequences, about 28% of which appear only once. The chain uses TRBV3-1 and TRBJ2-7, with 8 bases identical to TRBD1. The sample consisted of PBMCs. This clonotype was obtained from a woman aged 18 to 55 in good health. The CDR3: CASSQGTGHKYF. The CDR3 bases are TGTGCCAGCAGCCAAGGGACAGGGCACAAGTACTTC.